Presented here are 4 T cell receptor beta chains from one specimen sequenced in a study of radiotherapy plus CTLA-4 blockade in lung cancer. Only in-frame clones appear in the TCRdb table, and some are missing; sequencing was by immunoSEQ multiplex PCR. The sample has fewer than 65,000 clones, approximately 84% seen once. The source material was peripheral blood, sampled from a patient treated with radiotherapy plus ipilimumab. Source of these receptors: a human donor with non-small cell lung cancer whose response to radiotherapy plus ipilimumab could not be evaluated.

J is TRBJ2-1 and V is TRBV5-1, with TRBD1 matching over 9 bases. CDR1 and CDR2 (germline): SGHRS, YFSETQ. J lost 6 bases, V lost 3 bases, and 7 bases had no gene match. CDR3 length: 15 amino acids. CDR3 residues: CASSSTGQGSNEQFF. The CDR3 DNA reads TGCGCCAGCAGCTCTACCGGACAGGGGAGCAATGAGCAGTTCTTC.

V usage is TRBV4-3 and J usage is TRBJ2-2; 8 bases line up with TRBD2. V lost 0 bases to trimming and J lost 4 bases; unmatched junction nucleotides: 7. Germline V gene data show CDR1 as LGHNA and CDR2 as YSLEER. This CDR3 comprises 17 residues. The CDR3 DNA reads as TGCGCCAGCAGCCAAGATATAACGGGAGGGAGCACCGGGGAGCTGTTTTTT. It specifies CASSQDITGGSTGELFF.

This clone has more than one count but fewer than ten. V gene TRBV7-2 combines with J gene TRBJ2-7, with 8 nucleotides matching TRBD1. V lost 5 bases and J lost 7; bases outside the gene matches: 10. The CDR3 loop spans 14 amino acids. Germline lookup yields CDR1 SGHTA and CDR2 FQGNSA. DNA for the CDR3: TGTGCCAGCAGCATCGGACAGGGTTGGTGGGAGCAGTACTTC. This translates into CASSIGQGWWEQYF.

This rearrangement joins TRBV4-1 to TRBJ2-3, with D possibly TRBD1 on 5 matching bases. Trimming removed 2 bases from V and 0 bases from J, with 15 bases in between. This CDR3 region has 17 residues. CDR1 is MGHRA, CDR2 YSYEKL, per germline. CDR3 nucleotides: TGCGCCAGCAGCCAACCACGGACAAAGCAAAGCACAGATACGCAGTATTTT. Translation: CASSQPRTKQSTDTQYF.